Shown below are 6 T cell receptor beta chains from a single sample sequenced in a study of T-cell reconstitution after alpha-beta-depleted transplantation in children. Unique molecular identifiers were used in preparing the TCRbeta library. TCRdb reanalysed the PCR reads using MiXCR and keeps one entry per CDR3 protein. The sample carries 230,000 or so distinct CDR3 sequences, 9.7% recorded once. Source: PBMCs from the stem cell graft donor, taken from the stem cell graft. The source is a human donor who donated a stem cell graft to a child with SCID.

This clonotype was observed many times. This sequence joins TRBV7-9 and TRBJ1-1; D ambiguous. With 2 bases removed from V and 3 bases from J, the gap between germline ends came to 4 bases. Germline CDR1 is SEHNR and CDR2 is FQNEAQ (reference sequence). The CDR3 spans 12 residues. The CDR3 here is CASSLKDTEAFF. The CDR3 DNA reads as TGTGCCAGCAGCTTAAAGGACACTGAAGCTTTCTTT.

The sample holds many counts of this clonotype. The chain combines TRBV6-1 with TRBJ1-1; D unclear. The germline V gene encodes CDR1 MNHNS and CDR2 SASEGT. The CDR3 sequence is 14 residues long. Deletions cut 7 bases from V and 0 bases from J, with 12 bases between. The CDR3 protein is CASNFARMNTEAFF. Here the CDR3 DNA reads TGTGCCAGCAACTTCGCCAGGATGAACACTGAAGCTTTCTTT.

This clonotype was seen many times. V gene TRBV9 combines with J gene TRBJ1-1; D remains unclear. The germline V and J ends were trimmed by 0 bases and 0 bases, with 3 bases remaining between them. Germline CDR1 SGDLS, CDR2 YYNGEE. This CDR3 region has 13 residues. The CDR3 is CASSVVLNTEAFF. The DNA of the CDR3 is TGTGCCAGCAGCGTAGTTTTGAACACTGAAGCTTTCTTT. Using reference TRBV9 and TRBJ1-1 for the parts outside the CDR3, the full variable domain is DSGVTQTPKHLITATGQRVTLRCSPRSGDLSVYWYQQSLDQGLQFLIQYYNGEERAKGNILERFSAQQFPDLHSELNLSSLELGDSALYFCASSVVLNTEAFFGQGTRLTVV.

The sample holds many counts of this clonotype. The CDR3 sequence: CASSPGQAGGYTF. CDR3 DNA sequence: TGTGCCAGCAGCCCGGGACAGGCAGGAGGCTACACCTTC. V is TRBV12-3 or TRBV12-4 and J is TRBJ1-2; 8 bases align to TRBD1. J lost 8 bases, V lost 6 bases, and 8 bases had no gene match. The CDR3 is 13 residues long.

The table lists this clonotype with many counts. This sequence joins TRBV4-1 and TRBJ2-3, with 7 nucleotides matching TRBD1. This CDR3 is 14 amino acids long. Germline trimming cut 4 bases from V and 5 bases from J; bases unmatched to any gene: 6. CDR1 and CDR2 (germline): MGHRA, YSYEKL. The CDR3 spells CASSLGDSQDTQYF. CDR3 DNA: TGCGCCAGCAGCCTCGGGGACAGTCAAGATACGCAGTATTTT.

This clonotype was seen at least ten times. The rearrangement links TRBV28 to TRBJ1-5, with 7 bases lining up with TRBD1. After removal of 3 bases from V and 6 bases from J, the junction contained 5 bases not matched to a gene. This CDR3 contains 14 residues. Per germline, CDR1 MDHEN and CDR2 SYDVKM. CDR3 amino acids: CASSLVGGVQPQHF. CDR3 nucleotides: TGTGCCAGCAGTTTGGTAGGGGGCGTTCAGCCCCAGCATTTT.